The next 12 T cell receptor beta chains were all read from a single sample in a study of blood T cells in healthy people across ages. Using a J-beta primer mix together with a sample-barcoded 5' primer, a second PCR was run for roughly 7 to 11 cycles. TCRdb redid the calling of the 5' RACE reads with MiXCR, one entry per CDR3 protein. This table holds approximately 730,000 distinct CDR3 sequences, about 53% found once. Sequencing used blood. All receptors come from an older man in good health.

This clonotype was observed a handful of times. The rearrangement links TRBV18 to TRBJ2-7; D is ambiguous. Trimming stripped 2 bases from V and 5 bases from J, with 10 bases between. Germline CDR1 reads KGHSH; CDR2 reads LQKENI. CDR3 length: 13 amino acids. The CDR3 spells CASSPFSANEQYF. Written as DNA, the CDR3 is TGTGCCAGCTCACCATTTTCGGCTAACGAGCAGTACTTC.

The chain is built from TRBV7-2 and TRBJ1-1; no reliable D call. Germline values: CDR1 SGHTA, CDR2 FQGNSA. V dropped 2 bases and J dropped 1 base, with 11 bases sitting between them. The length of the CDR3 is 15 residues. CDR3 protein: CASSLNAKPNTEAFF. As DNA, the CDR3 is TGTGCCAGCAGCTTAAACGCTAAGCCGAACACTGAAGCTTTCTTT.

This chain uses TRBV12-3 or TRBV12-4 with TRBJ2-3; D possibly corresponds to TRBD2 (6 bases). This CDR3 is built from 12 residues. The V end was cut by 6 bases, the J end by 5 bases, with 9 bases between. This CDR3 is CASRVRGDTQYF. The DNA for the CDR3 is TGTGCCAGCAGAGTGCGGGGAGATACGCAGTATTTT.

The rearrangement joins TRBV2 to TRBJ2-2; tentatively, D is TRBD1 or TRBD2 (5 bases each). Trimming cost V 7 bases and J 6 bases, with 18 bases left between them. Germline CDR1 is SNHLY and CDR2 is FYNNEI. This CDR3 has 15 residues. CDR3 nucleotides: TGTGCCAGCACGTACGCGGGCCAAGGGGCCGGGGAGCTGTTTTTT. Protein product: CASTYAGQGAGELFF.

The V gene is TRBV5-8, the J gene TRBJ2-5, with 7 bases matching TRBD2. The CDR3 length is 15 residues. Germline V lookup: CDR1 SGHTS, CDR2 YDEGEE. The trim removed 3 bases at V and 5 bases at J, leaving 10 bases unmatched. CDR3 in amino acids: CASSSLGGSWETQYF. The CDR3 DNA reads TGTGCCAGCAGCTCCCTTGGCGGGAGCTGGGAGACCCAGTACTTC.

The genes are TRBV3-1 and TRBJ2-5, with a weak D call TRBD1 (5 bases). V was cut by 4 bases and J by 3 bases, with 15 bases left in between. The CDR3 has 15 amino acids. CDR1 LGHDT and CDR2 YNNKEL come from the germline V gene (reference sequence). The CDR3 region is CASSLRTSGEETQYF. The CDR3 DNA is TGTGCCAGCAGCCTTCGGACATCCGGAGAAGAGACCCAGTACTTC.

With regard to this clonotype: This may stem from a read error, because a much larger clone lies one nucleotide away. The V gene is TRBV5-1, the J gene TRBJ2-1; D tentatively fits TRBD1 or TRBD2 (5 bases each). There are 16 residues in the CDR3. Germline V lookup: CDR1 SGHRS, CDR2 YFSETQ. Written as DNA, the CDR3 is TGCGCCAGCAGCTTGGCCGGGACCTGGGCCTACAATGGGCAGTTCTTC. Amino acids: CASSLAGTWAYNGQFF.

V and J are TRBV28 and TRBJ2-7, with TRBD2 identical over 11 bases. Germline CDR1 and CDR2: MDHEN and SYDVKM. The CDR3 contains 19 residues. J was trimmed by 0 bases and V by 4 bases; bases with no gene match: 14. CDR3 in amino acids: CASSSYRGVSGRGSYEQYF. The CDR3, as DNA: TGTGCCAGCAGTTCCTACAGGGGCGTTAGCGGGAGGGGCTCCTACGAGCAGTACTTC.

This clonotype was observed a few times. The CDR3 region has the DNA TGCAGCGTTCACAGGGGCTATGGCTACACCTTC. It is translated as CSVHRGYGYTF. The chain couples TRBV29-1 to TRBJ1-2, with 7 bases lining up with TRBD1. The CDR3 extends over 11 amino acids. CDR1 and CDR2 from the germline V gene are SQVTM and ANQGSEA. J was trimmed by 4 bases and V by 5 bases; bases with no gene match: 1. Supplemented by reference TRBV29-1 and TRBJ1-2, the full variable domain reads SAVISQKPSRDICQRGTSLTIQCQVDSQVTMMFWYRQQPGQSLTLIATANQGSEATYESGFVIDKFPISRPNLTFSTLTVSNMSPEDSSIYLCSVHRGYGYTFGSGTRLTVV.

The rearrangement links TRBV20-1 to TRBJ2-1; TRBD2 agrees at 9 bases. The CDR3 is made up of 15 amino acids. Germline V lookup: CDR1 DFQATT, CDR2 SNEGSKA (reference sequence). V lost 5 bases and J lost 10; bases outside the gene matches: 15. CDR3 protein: CSAGPSAGGPGEQFF. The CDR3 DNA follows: TGCAGTGCTGGACCTTCGGCGGGAGGGCCGGGAGAGCAGTTCTTC.

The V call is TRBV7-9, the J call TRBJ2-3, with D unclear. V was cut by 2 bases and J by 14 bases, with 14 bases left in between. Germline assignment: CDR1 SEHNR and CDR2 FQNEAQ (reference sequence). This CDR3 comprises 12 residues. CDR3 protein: CASSLRGRYAYF. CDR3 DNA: TGTGCCAGCAGCTTACGTGGCAGATACGCGTATTTT.

The CDR3 region has the DNA TGTGCCAGCAGTTCAACCCCAGCGGGGGCCTCCTACGAGCAGTACTTC. Translating gives CASSSTPAGASYEQYF. The rearrangement joins TRBV7-8 to TRBJ2-7, with TRBD2 matching over 8 bases. The V and J ends lost 6 bases and 0 bases, in that order; junction bases with no gene match: 10. The CDR3 length is 16 residues. CDR1 is SGHVS and CDR2 is FQNEAQ in the germline V gene.